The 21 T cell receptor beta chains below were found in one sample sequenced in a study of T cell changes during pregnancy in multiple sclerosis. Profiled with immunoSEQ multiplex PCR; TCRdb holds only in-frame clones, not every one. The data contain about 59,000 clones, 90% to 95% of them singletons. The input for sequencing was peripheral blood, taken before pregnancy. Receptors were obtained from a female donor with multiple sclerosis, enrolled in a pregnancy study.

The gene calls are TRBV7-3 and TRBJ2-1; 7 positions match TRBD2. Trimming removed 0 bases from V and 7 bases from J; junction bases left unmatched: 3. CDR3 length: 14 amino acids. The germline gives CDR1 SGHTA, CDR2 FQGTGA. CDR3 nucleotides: TGTGCCAGCAGCTTAACGGGGGAGGGAAATGAGCAGTTCTTC. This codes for CASSLTGEGNEQFF. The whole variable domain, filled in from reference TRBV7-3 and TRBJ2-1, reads GAGVSQTPSNKVTEKGKYVELRCDPISGHTALYWYRQSLGQGPEFLIYFQGTGAADDSGLPNDRFFAVRPEGSVSTLKIQRTERGDSAVYLCASSLTGEGNEQFFGPGTRLTVL.

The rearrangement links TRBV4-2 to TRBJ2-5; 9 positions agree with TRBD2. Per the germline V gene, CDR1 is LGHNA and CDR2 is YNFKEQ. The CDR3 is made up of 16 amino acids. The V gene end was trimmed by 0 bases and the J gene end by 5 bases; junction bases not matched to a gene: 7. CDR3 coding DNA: TGTGCCAGCAGCCAAGATGGCGGGGGGGCCTTGGAGACCCAGTACTTC. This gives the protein CASSQDGGGALETQYF.

CDR3 in DNA: TGTGCCAGCAGCCCGACACCCTCCTACGAGCAGTACTTC. This codes for CASSPTPSYEQYF. The chain employs TRBV7-2 and TRBJ2-7; D unresolved. The CDR3 has 13 residues. Trimming cost V 5 bases and J 0 bases, with 8 bases left between them. The germline gives CDR1 SGHTA, CDR2 FQGNSA.

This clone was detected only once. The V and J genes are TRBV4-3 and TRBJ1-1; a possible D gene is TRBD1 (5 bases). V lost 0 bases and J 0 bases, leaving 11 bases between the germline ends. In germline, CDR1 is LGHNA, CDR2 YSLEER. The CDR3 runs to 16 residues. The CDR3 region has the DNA TGCGCCAGCAGCCAAGATTTTGACAGCTTGAACACTGAAGCTTTCTTT. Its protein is CASSQDFDSLNTEAFF.

CDR3 residues: CASRTVAAEQYF. The CDR3 DNA reads as TGTGCCAGCAGGACGGTAGCGGCCGAGCAGTACTTC. The chain is built from TRBV2 and TRBJ2-7, with D tentatively TRBD2 (6 bases). Trimming removed 6 bases from V and 6 bases from J, with 12 bases in between. The germline V gene has CDR1 SNHLY and CDR2 FYNNEI. The CDR3 runs 12 residues.

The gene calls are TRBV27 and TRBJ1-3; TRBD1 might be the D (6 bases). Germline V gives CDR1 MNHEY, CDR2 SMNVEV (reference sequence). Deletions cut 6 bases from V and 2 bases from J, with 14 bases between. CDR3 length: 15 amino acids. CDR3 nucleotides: TGTGCCAGCAGGACAATCGAGGGGGCTGGAAACACCATATATTTT. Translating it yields CASRTIEGAGNTIYF.

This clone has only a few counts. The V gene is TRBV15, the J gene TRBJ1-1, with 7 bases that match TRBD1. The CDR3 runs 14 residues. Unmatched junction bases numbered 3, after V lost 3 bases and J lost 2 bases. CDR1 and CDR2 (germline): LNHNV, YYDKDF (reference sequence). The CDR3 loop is CATSRTGLNTEAFF. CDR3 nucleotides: TGTGCCACCAGCAGGACAGGGCTCAACACTGAAGCTTTCTTT.

CDR3 DNA sequence: TGTGCCAGCAGCTTAGGGGGGGAAGAGACCCAGTACTTC. Translating it yields CASSLGGEETQYF. The gene calls are TRBV7-9 and TRBJ2-5; a weak D match, TRBD2 (6 bases). The CDR3 runs to 13 residues. Germline loops: CDR1 SEHNR, CDR2 FQNEAQ (reference sequence). V lost 1 base, J lost 3 bases, and 6 bases lay in between. The variable domain in full, completed from reference TRBV7-9 and TRBJ2-5, reads DTGVSQNPRHKITKRGQNVTFRCDPISEHNRLYWYRQTLGQGPEFLTYFQNEAQLEKSRLLSDRFSAERPKGSFSTLEIQRTEQGDSAMYLCASSLGGEETQYFGPGTRLLVL.

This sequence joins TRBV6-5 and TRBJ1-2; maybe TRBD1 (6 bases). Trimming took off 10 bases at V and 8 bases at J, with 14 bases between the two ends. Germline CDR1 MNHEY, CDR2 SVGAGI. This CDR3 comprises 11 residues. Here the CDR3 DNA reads TGTGCCACCTCAACAGGGCTCGGCTACACCTTC. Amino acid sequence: CATSTGLGYTF.

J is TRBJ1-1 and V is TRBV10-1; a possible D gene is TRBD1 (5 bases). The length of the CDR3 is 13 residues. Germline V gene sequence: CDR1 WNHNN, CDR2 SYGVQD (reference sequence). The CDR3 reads CTQREGNTTEAFF. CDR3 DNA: TGCACCCAGCGGGAGGGGAATACCACTGAAGCTTTCTTT.

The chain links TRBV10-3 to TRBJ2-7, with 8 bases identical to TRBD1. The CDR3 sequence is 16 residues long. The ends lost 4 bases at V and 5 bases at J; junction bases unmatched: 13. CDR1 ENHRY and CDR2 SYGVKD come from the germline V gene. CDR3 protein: CAISAARTGSGHEQYF. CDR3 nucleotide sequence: TGTGCCATCAGTGCTGCACGGACAGGGTCGGGACACGAGCAGTACTTC.

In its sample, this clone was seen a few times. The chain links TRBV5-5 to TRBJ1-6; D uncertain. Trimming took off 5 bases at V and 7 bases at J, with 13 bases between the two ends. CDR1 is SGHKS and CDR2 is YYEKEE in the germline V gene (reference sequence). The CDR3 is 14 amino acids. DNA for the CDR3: TGTGCCAGCAGGCAGGTGCTGGGCAATTCACCCCTCCACTTT. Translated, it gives CASRQVLGNSPLHF. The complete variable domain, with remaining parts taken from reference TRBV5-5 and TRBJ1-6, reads DAGVTQSPTHLIKTRGQQVTLRCSPISGHKSVSWYQQVLGQGPQFIFQYYEKEERGRGNFPDRFSARQFPNYSSELNVNALLLGDSALYLCASRQVLGNSPLHFGNGTRLTVT.

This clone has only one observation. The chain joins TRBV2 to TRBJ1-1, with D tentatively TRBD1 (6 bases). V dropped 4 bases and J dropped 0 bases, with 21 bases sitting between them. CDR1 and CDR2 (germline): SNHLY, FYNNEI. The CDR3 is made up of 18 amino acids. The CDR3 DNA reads TGTGCCAGCAGTGTTCAGGGGCCTACCAGAACTGTGAACACTGAAGCTTTCTTT. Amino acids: CASSVQGPTRTVNTEAFF. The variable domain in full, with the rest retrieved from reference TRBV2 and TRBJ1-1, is EPEVTQTPSHQVTQMGQEVILRCVPISNHLYFYWYRQILGQKVEFLVSFYNNEISEKSEIFDDQFSVERPDGSNFTLKIRSTKLEDSAMYFCASSVQGPTRTVNTEAFFGQGTRLTVV.

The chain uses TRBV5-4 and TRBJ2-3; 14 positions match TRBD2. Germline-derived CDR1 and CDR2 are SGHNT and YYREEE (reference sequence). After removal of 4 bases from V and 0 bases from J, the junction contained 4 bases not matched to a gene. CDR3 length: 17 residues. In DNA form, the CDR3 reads TGTGCCAGCAGCGGGACTAGCGGGGGCCGAAGCACAGATACGCAGTATTTT. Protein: CASSGTSGGRSTDTQYF. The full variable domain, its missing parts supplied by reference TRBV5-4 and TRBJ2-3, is ETGVTQSPTHLIKTRGQQVTLRCSSQSGHNTVSWYQQALGQGPQFIFQYYREEENGRGNFPPRFSGLQFPNYSSELNVNALELDDSALYLCASSGTSGGRSTDTQYFGPGTRLTVL.

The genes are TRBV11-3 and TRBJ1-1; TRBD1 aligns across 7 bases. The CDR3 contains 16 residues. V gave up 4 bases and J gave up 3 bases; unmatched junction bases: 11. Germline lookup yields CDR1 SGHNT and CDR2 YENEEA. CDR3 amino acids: CASSSTRHRGDTEAFF. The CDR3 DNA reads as TGTGCCAGCAGCTCCACCCGTCACAGGGGAGACACTGAAGCTTTCTTT.

This CDR3 is CASRPSGDSYEQYF. CDR3 nucleotides: TGTGCCAGCAGACCGAGCGGGGATTCCTACGAGCAGTACTTC. The V call is TRBV6-5, the J call TRBJ2-7; 7 nucleotides line up with TRBD2. The CDR3 runs 14 residues. The J segment lost 1 base and the V segment lost 6 bases, leaving 6 bases of the junction unmatched. Germline V gene data show CDR1 as MNHEY and CDR2 as SVGAGI.

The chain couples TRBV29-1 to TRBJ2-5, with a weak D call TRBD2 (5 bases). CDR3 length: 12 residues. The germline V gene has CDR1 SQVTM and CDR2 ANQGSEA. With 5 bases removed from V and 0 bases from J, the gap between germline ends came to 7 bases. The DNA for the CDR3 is TGCAGCGTTAGGAGGAACCAAGAGACCCAGTACTTC. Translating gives CSVRRNQETQYF.

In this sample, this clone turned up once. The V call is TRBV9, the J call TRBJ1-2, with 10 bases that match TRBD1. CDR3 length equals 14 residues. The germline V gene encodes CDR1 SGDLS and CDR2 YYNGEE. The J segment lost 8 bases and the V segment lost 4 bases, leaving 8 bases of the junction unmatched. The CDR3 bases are TGTGCCAGCAGCACCCGGGACAGGGGATACGGCTACACCTTC. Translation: CASSTRDRGYGYTF.

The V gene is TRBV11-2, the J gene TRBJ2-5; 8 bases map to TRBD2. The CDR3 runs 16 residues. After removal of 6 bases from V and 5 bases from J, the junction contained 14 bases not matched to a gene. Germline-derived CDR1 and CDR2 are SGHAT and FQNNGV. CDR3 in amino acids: CASSTGTRGFKETQYF. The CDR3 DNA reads TGTGCCAGCAGTACCGGGACTAGGGGGTTTAAGGAGACCCAGTACTTC.

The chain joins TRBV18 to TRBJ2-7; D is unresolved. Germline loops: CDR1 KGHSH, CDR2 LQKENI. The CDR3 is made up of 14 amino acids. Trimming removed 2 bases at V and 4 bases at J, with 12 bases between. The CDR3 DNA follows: TGTGCCAGCTCACCATCCGCACTCTGGTACGAGCAGTACTTC. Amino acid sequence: CASSPSALWYEQYF.

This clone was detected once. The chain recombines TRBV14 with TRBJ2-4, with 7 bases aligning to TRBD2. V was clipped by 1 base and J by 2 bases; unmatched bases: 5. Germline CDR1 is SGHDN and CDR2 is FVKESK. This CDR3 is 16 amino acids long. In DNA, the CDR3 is TGTGCCAGCAGCCAAGCGCGCGGGACTACCAAAAACATTCAGTACTTC. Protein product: CASSQARGTTKNIQYF.